Listed below are T cell receptor beta chains from one sample, sequenced in a study of shared clonotypes between healthy human individuals. Produced via immunoSEQ multiplex PCR; TCRdb's table is partial and in-frame only. Here the sample spans roughly 2.1 million clones, 85% to 95% being singletons. Material for sequencing was naive CD8+ T cells from PBMCs. These TCRs come from a man aged 18 to 29 in good health. Some clones in this sample may be carry-over from other donors' samples. Both conserved end residues are part of each CDR3. The order of the fields is J gene, clone size, D gene, V gene, CDR3 protein, CDR3 DNA. The D gene is left open where the match is weak. The size field is filled for only some rows; it gives once, few, many or a size class.

j_gene: TRBJ1-1; abundance: -; d_gene: -; v_gene: TRBV2; CDR3aa: CASNYQGKNTEAFF; CDR3nt: TGTGCCAGCAACTATCAGGGGAAAAACACTGAAGCTTTCTTT
j_gene: TRBJ2-7; abundance: -; d_gene: -; v_gene: TRBV7-2; CDR3aa: CASSLRWEEQYF; CDR3nt: TGTGCCAGCAGCTTAAGGTGGGAAGAGCAGTACTTC
j_gene: TRBJ2-7; abundance: -; d_gene: TRBD1; v_gene: TRBV6-1; CDR3aa: CASRDRIYEQYF; CDR3nt: TGTGCCAGCAGGGACAGGATATACGAGCAGTACTTC
j_gene: TRBJ2-5; abundance: -; d_gene: -; v_gene: TRBV21-1; CDR3aa: CASTTACLAEQETQYF; CDR3nt: TGTGCCAGCACCACCGCTTGCCTAGCGGAACAAGAGACCCAGTACTTC
j_gene: TRBJ1-2; abundance: -; d_gene: -; v_gene: TRBV7-2; CDR3aa: CASSYLGTGYGYTF; CDR3nt: TGTGCCAGCAGCTACCTCGGGACGGGGTATGGCTACACCTTC
j_gene: TRBJ2-5; abundance: -; d_gene: -; v_gene: TRBV5-8; CDR3aa: CASSLETSSKYF; CDR3nt: TGTGCCAGCAGCTTGGAAACCTCCTCCAAGTACTTC
j_gene: TRBJ1-3; abundance: -; d_gene: -; v_gene: TRBV28; CDR3aa: CASSSPWGGSGNTIYF; CDR3nt: TGTGCCAGCAGTTCCCCTTGGGGGGGCTCTGGAAACACCATATATTTT
j_gene: TRBJ2-1; abundance: once; d_gene: -; v_gene: TRBV28; CDR3aa: CASSSLARDEQFF; CDR3nt: TGTGCCAGCAGTTCCCTAGCTCGGGATGAGCAGTTCTTC
j_gene: TRBJ2-2; abundance: -; d_gene: -; v_gene: TRBV13; CDR3aa: CASSSFGGEDTGELFF; CDR3nt: TGTGCCAGCAGCTCTTTCGGCGGGGAGGACACCGGGGAGCTGTTTTTT
j_gene: TRBJ1-1; abundance: -; d_gene: -; v_gene: TRBV19; CDR3aa: CASSPGVMDTEAFF; CDR3nt: TGTGCCAGTAGTCCAGGGGTAATGGACACTGAAGCTTTCTTT
j_gene: TRBJ1-1; abundance: -; d_gene: -; v_gene: TRBV6-4; CDR3aa: CASRAGRGTEAFF; CDR3nt: TGTGCCAGCAGGGCAGGGAGAGGGACTGAAGCTTTCTTT
j_gene: TRBJ2-5; abundance: -; d_gene: -; v_gene: TRBV7-9; CDR3aa: CASSLGFERETQYF; CDR3nt: TGTGCCAGCAGCTTAGGGTTCGAGAGGGAGACCCAGTACTTC
j_gene: TRBJ2-1; abundance: -; d_gene: -; v_gene: TRBV4-3; CDR3aa: CASSQDTLAYSSYNEQFF; CDR3nt: TGCGCCAGCAGCCAAGATACACTAGCTTACAGCTCCTACAATGAGCAGTTCTTC
j_gene: TRBJ2-1; abundance: -; d_gene: TRBD2; v_gene: TRBV9; CDR3aa: CASSVATGGNEQFF; CDR3nt: TGTGCCAGCAGCGTAGCCACGGGGGGCAATGAGCAGTTCTTC
j_gene: TRBJ2-7; abundance: -; d_gene: -; v_gene: TRBV13; CDR3aa: CASSLAPHEQYF; CDR3nt: TGTGCCAGCAGCTTAGCGCCACACGAGCAGTACTTC
j_gene: TRBJ2-3; abundance: -; d_gene: -; v_gene: TRBV11-2; CDR3aa: CASSPVPWGTDTQYF; CDR3nt: TGTGCCAGCAGCCCAGTACCCTGGGGCACAGATACGCAGTATTTT
j_gene: TRBJ2-7; abundance: -; d_gene: -; v_gene: TRBV4-2; CDR3aa: CASSQGRDKSYEQYF; CDR3nt: TGTGCCAGCAGCCAGGGGCGGGACAAATCCTACGAGCAGTACTTC
j_gene: TRBJ2-7; abundance: -; d_gene: TRBD1; v_gene: TRBV10-2; CDR3aa: CASSWGQGSYEQYF; CDR3nt: TGCGCCAGCAGCTGGGGACAGGGGTCCTACGAGCAGTACTTC
j_gene: TRBJ2-3; abundance: -; d_gene: TRBD2; v_gene: TRBV27; CDR3aa: CASRRRGRAADTQYF; CDR3nt: TGTGCCAGTCGAAGACGCGGGAGGGCCGCAGATACGCAGTATTTT
j_gene: TRBJ2-1; abundance: -; d_gene: TRBD2; v_gene: TRBV7-7; CDR3aa: CASNPGGLAGENEQFF; CDR3nt: TGTGCCAGCAACCCGGGAGGGCTAGCGGGAGAAAATGAGCAGTTCTTC
j_gene: TRBJ2-7; abundance: -; d_gene: -; v_gene: TRBV27; CDR3aa: CASRAGPDREQYF; CDR3nt: TGTGCCAGCAGGGCTGGACCCGACCGTGAGCAGTACTTC
j_gene: TRBJ1-1; abundance: -; d_gene: -; v_gene: TRBV7-3; CDR3aa: CASSDQGNTEAFF; CDR3nt: TGTGCCAGCAGCGATCAGGGGAACACTGAAGCTTTCTTT
j_gene: TRBJ2-7; abundance: -; d_gene: -; v_gene: TRBV29-1; CDR3aa: CSVGDGNYEQYF; CDR3nt: TGCAGCGTTGGGGACGGAAACTACGAGCAGTACTTC
j_gene: TRBJ1-1; abundance: once; d_gene: -; v_gene: TRBV18; CDR3aa: CASSRDDLTVAYPLRAFF; CDR3nt: TGTGCCAGCTCACGCGATGACCTGACAGTCGCATACCCACTAAGGGCTTTCTTT
j_gene: TRBJ2-2; abundance: -; d_gene: -; v_gene: TRBV28; CDR3aa: CASSFLGFGNTGELFF; CDR3nt: TGTGCCAGCAGTTTCTTAGGGTTTGGGAACACCGGGGAGCTGTTTTTT
j_gene: TRBJ1-1; abundance: -; d_gene: -; v_gene: TRBV7-8; CDR3aa: CASSPGSGGLNTEAFF; CDR3nt: TGTGCCAGCAGCCCCGGTTCGGGTGGCCTTAACACTGAAGCTTTCTTT
j_gene: TRBJ2-7; abundance: -; d_gene: TRBD1; v_gene: TRBV7-8; CDR3aa: CASSPWDSPRYEQYF; CDR3nt: TGTGCCAGCAGCCCCTGGGACAGCCCCCGGTACGAGCAGTACTTC
j_gene: TRBJ2-7; abundance: -; d_gene: -; v_gene: TRBV28; CDR3aa: CASSFGEGGQYF; CDR3nt: TGTGCCAGCAGTTTCGGCGAGGGGGGGCAGTACTTC
j_gene: TRBJ2-5; abundance: -; d_gene: -; v_gene: TRBV7-9; CDR3aa: CASSSRDQETQYF; CDR3nt: TGTGCCAGCAGCTCCCGGGACCAAGAGACCCAGTACTTC
j_gene: TRBJ2-7; abundance: -; d_gene: TRBD2; v_gene: TRBV27; CDR3aa: CASSFTTGTSSTWGSYEQYF; CDR3nt: TGTGCCAGCAGTTTCACTACCGGGACTAGCAGTACTTGGGGCTCCTACGAGCAGTACTTC
j_gene: TRBJ2-5; abundance: -; d_gene: -; v_gene: TRBV7-9; CDR3aa: CASRRTVAETQYF; CDR3nt: TGTGCCAGCAGGAGGACAGTCGCAGAGACCCAGTACTTC
j_gene: TRBJ2-3; abundance: -; d_gene: -; v_gene: TRBV7-9; CDR3aa: CASSLAGPAPDTQYF; CDR3nt: TGTGCCAGCAGCTTAGCGGGACCCGCCCCAGATACGCAGTATTTT
j_gene: TRBJ2-2; abundance: -; d_gene: -; v_gene: TRBV27; CDR3aa: CASSLLGLSTGELFF; CDR3nt: TGTGCCAGCAGTTTATTGGGACTTAGCACCGGGGAGCTGTTTTTT
j_gene: TRBJ1-2; abundance: -; d_gene: -; v_gene: TRBV4-2; CDR3aa: CASSQAGDGYTF; CDR3nt: TGTGCCAGCAGCCAAGCAGGGGATGGCTACACCTTC
j_gene: TRBJ2-3; abundance: -; d_gene: TRBD2; v_gene: TRBV28; CDR3aa: CASSLWRELPDTQYF; CDR3nt: TGTGCCAGCAGTTTGTGGCGGGAGTTGCCAGATACGCAGTATTTT
j_gene: TRBJ1-1; abundance: -; d_gene: -; v_gene: TRBV6-1; CDR3aa: CASQRGITEAFF; CDR3nt: TGTGCCAGTCAAAGGGGGATCACTGAAGCTTTCTTT
j_gene: TRBJ1-5; abundance: -; d_gene: -; v_gene: TRBV10-2; CDR3aa: CASSEWSDNWAQHF; CDR3nt: TGCGCCAGCAGTGAGTGGAGCGACAATTGGGCCCAGCATTTT
j_gene: TRBJ1-1; abundance: -; d_gene: -; v_gene: TRBV28; CDR3aa: CASSFQMGRNTEAFF; CDR3nt: TGTGCCAGCAGTTTCCAGATGGGGAGGAACACTGAAGCTTTCTTT
j_gene: TRBJ1-1; abundance: -; d_gene: -; v_gene: TRBV19; CDR3aa: CASSLGDLYTEAFF; CDR3nt: TGTGCCAGTAGTCTGGGGGACCTGTACACTGAAGCTTTCTTT
j_gene: TRBJ2-4; abundance: -; d_gene: TRBD1; v_gene: TRBV28; CDR3aa: CASSRDRQIQYF; CDR3nt: TGTGCCAGCAGTAGGGACAGGCAAATTCAGTACTTC
j_gene: TRBJ2-1; abundance: -; d_gene: -; v_gene: TRBV7-8; CDR3aa: CASSSGTLTYNEQFF; CDR3nt: TGTGCCAGCAGCTCCGGGACTTTAACCTACAATGAGCAGTTCTTC
j_gene: TRBJ2-7; abundance: -; d_gene: -; v_gene: TRBV9; CDR3aa: CASSPRGREVSYEQYF; CDR3nt: TGTGCCAGCAGCCCCCGGGGCAGGGAGGTCTCCTACGAGCAGTACTTC
j_gene: TRBJ1-1; abundance: -; d_gene: -; v_gene: TRBV13; CDR3aa: CASSWGGVYTEAFF; CDR3nt: TGTGCCAGCAGCTGGGGCGGGGTTTACACTGAAGCTTTCTTT
j_gene: TRBJ1-2; abundance: -; d_gene: -; v_gene: TRBV7-8; CDR3aa: CASSPSNYGYTF; CDR3nt: TGTGCCAGCAGCCCAAGCAACTATGGCTACACCTTC
j_gene: TRBJ2-1; abundance: -; d_gene: -; v_gene: TRBV29-1; CDR3aa: CSVEGAELYNEQFF; CDR3nt: TGCAGCGTTGAGGGAGCGGAGTTATACAATGAGCAGTTCTTC
j_gene: TRBJ2-7; abundance: -; d_gene: TRBD2; v_gene: TRBV19; CDR3aa: CASAPTSGSNYEQYF; CDR3nt: TGTGCCAGTGCCCCGACTAGCGGGAGTAACTACGAGCAGTACTTC
j_gene: TRBJ2-1; abundance: -; d_gene: -; v_gene: TRBV9; CDR3aa: CASSVGPAPYNEQFF; CDR3nt: TGTGCCAGCAGCGTAGGGCCGGCTCCCTACAATGAGCAGTTCTTC
j_gene: TRBJ2-3; abundance: -; d_gene: TRBD2; v_gene: TRBV7-8; CDR3aa: CASSYARGGRSTQYF; CDR3nt: TGTGCCAGCAGCTACGCTCGGGGGGGTAGGAGTACGCAGTATTTT
j_gene: TRBJ1-2; abundance: -; d_gene: TRBD1; v_gene: TRBV28; CDR3aa: CASSPTGTVANYGYTF; CDR3nt: TGTGCCAGCAGTCCCACCGGGACAGTCGCTAACTATGGCTACACCTTC
j_gene: TRBJ2-2; abundance: -; d_gene: TRBD1; v_gene: TRBV14; CDR3aa: CASSQDRVTGGMAGELFF; CDR3nt: TGTGCCAGCAGCCAAGATAGGGTGACAGGGGGAATGGCCGGGGAGCTGTTTTTT
j_gene: TRBJ1-2; abundance: -; d_gene: TRBD1; v_gene: TRBV29-1; CDR3aa: CSVPGQPPALYGYTF; CDR3nt: TGCAGCGTCCCGGGACAGCCGCCGGCCCTTTATGGCTACACCTTC